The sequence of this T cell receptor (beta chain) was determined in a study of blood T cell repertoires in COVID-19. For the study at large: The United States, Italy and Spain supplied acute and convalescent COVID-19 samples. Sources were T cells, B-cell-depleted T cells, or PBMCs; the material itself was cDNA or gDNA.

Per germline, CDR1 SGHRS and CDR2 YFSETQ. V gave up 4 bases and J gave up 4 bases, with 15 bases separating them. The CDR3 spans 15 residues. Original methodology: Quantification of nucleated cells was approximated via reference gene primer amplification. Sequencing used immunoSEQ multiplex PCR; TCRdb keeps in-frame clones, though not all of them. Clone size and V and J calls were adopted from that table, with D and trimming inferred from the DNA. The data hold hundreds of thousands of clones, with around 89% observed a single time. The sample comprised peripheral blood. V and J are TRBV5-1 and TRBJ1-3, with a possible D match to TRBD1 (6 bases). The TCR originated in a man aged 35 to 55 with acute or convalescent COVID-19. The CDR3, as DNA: TGCGCCAGCAGCGAAGACAGGCTTCAAGGAAACACCATATATTTT. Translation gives CASSEDRLQGNTIYF.